The source of this T cell receptor (beta chain) is a study of CD8 T cells in Susac syndrome. cDNA came from about 0.51 to 1 ug RNA primed by random hexamers. A multiplex approach, immunoSEQ multiplex PCR, amplified TCR beta CDR3 across 54 Vbeta and 13 Jbeta. A single record per CDR3 protein comes from TCRdb applying MiXCR to the immunoSEQ multiplex PCR reads. Found here are more than 120,000 distinct CDR3 sequences, roughly 94% of them singletons; the top ten hold 0.075% to 0.09%. The CDR3 runs to 16 residues. Germline CDR1 SSHAT, CDR2 FNYEAQ (reference sequence). After removal of 5 bases from V and 3 bases from J, the junction contained 9 bases not matched to a gene. While CD8+ and CD4+ T cells were isolated negatively, TEMRA cells were enriched by FACS.

This clonotype originated in a human donor in good health. The chain uses TRBV7-7 and TRBJ2-5; the match to TRBD2 covers 10 bases. Sample: CD4+ T cells from PBMCs. The CDR3 DNA follows: TGTGCCAGCAGCATCCTAAGCGGGAGGGCCGAAGAGACCCAGTACTTC. Residues: CASSILSGRAEETQYF.